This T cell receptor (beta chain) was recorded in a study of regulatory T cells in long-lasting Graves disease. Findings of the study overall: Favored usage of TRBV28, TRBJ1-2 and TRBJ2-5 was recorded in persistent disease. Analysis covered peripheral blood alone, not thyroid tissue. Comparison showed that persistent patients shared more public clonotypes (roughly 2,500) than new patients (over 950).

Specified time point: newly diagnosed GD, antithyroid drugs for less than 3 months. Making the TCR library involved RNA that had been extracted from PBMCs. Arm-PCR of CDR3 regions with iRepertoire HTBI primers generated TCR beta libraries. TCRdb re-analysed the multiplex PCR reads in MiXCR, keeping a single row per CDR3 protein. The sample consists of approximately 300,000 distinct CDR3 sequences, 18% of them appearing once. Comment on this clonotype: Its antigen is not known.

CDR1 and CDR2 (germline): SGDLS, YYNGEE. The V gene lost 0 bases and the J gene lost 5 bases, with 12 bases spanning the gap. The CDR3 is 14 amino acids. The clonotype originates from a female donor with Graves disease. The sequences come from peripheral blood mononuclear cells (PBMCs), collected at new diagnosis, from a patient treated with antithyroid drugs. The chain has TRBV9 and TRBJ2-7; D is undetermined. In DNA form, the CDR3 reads TGTGCCAGCAGCGTAGATTTAGAACAGAACGAGCAGTACTTC. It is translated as CASSVDLEQNEQYF.